The next 23 T cell receptor beta chains were all read from a single sample in a study of Graves' ophthalmopathy and Graves' hyperthyroidism. The sequenced template was RNA, covering the TCR beta CDR3 region. After a first-round RT-PCR with HTBI primers, a second-round multiplex PCR was run. MiXCR was run by TCRdb on the multiplex PCR reads, yielding one entry per CDR3 protein. Of 200,000 to 250,000 distinct CDR3 sequences listed, roughly 21% are singletons. The material sequenced was peripheral blood. Receptor source: a woman in her forties or fifties with Graves' ophthalmopathy.

This clonotype was seen at least ten times. The chain uses TRBV3-1 and TRBJ1-2; D gene unclear. Between the trimmed V and J ends, which lost 1 base and 9 bases, there was a span of 6 bases. CDR1 is LGHDT and CDR2 is YNNKEL in the germline V gene (reference sequence). This CDR3 is 11 amino acids long. CDR3 DNA: TGTGCCAGCAGCCAAGCCGGGAGCTACACCTTC. Translated: CASSQAGSYTF.

This clonotype was detected a few times. The V gene is TRBV12-3 or TRBV12-4, the J gene TRBJ1-1; D unclear. The CDR3 is 17 amino acids. Trimming took 3 bases from V and 7 from J, leaving 24 bases between them. The CDR3 DNA is TGTGCCAGCAGTTTGACGGACCCACGGGCCCGGGTCGTTGAAGCTTTCTTT. Translation gives CASSLTDPRARVVEAFF.

The J gene is TRBJ2-5, the V gene TRBV6-5; no definite D call. The ends were cut back, 2 bases at V and 5 bases at J, with 12 bases in the middle. The CDR3 has 14 residues. The V gene's germline CDR1 is MNHEY and CDR2 SVGAGI. The CDR3 here is CASSYDTVRETQYF. The DNA of the CDR3 is TGTGCCAGCAGTTACGATACAGTGAGGGAGACCCAGTACTTC.

This clonotype has ten or more counts. This chain joins TRBV6-2 or TRBV6-3 and TRBJ1-2, with 8 bases that match TRBD1. The trim removed 6 bases at V and 4 bases at J, leaving 7 bases unmatched. The germline CDR1 and CDR2 sequences are MNHEY and SVGEGT. The CDR3 consists of 14 residues. Here the CDR3 reads CASSTAGGAYGYTF. DNA for the CDR3: TGTGCCAGCAGCACCGCAGGGGGCGCCTATGGCTACACCTTC.

This clonotype was counted at least ten times. The CDR3 sequence is CASSPGGDQPQHF. The DNA for the CDR3 is TGTGCCAGCAGTCCGGGGGGGGATCAGCCCCAGCATTTT. The chain employs TRBV12-3 or TRBV12-4 and TRBJ1-5; D is possibly TRBD1 (5 bases). Trimming left V 5 bases short and J 5 bases short, with 10 bases between. There are 13 residues in the CDR3.

This clonotype showed up many times. The V call is TRBV6-1, the J call TRBJ2-5, with 11 bases matching TRBD2. The CDR3 has 16 amino acids. The J segment lost 0 bases and the V segment lost 6 bases, leaving 6 bases of the junction unmatched. Germline CDR1 is MNHNS and CDR2 is SASEGT. In DNA, the CDR3 is TGTGCCAGCAGACCGGGACTAGCGGATTACCAAGAGACCCAGTACTTC. As protein: CASRPGLADYQETQYF.

This clonotype has at least ten counts. This rearrangement joins TRBV19 to TRBJ1-1; tentative D call: TRBD1 (5 bases). The CDR3 is 14 amino acids. From germline, CDR1 is LNHDA and CDR2 SQIVND (reference sequence). V was shortened by 1 base and J by 5 bases, with 11 bases between the two germline ends. CDR3 sequence: CASSIGGAGTEAFF. The CDR3, as DNA: TGTGCCAGTAGTATAGGGGGCGCGGGGACTGAAGCTTTCTTT.

This clonotype was counted many times. The chain employs TRBV5-1 and TRBJ1-6; no firm D call. CDR1 is SGHRS, CDR2 YFSETQ, per germline. The ends were cut back, 0 bases at V and 4 bases at J, with 8 bases in the middle. The CDR3 sequence is 15 residues long. The CDR3 sequence: CASSLGPGYNSPLHF. For the CDR3, the DNA is TGCGCCAGCAGCTTGGGTCCGGGGTATAATTCACCCCTCCACTTT.

In its sample, this clonotype was seen many times. The chain uses TRBV6-2 or TRBV6-3 and TRBJ2-2, with 7 bases identical to TRBD1. The CDR3 totals 14 residues. The ends lost 6 bases at V and 5 bases at J; junction bases unmatched: 6. Germline-derived CDR1 and CDR2 are MNHEY and SVGEGT. CDR3 bases: TGTGCCAGCAGCGACAGGGCCTATACCGGGGAGCTGTTTTTT. Amino acids: CASSDRAYTGELFF.

In this sample, this clonotype turned up many times. The J gene is TRBJ2-2, the V gene TRBV24-1; D remains unclear. CDR1 is KGHDR, CDR2 SFDVKD, per germline. This CDR3 region has 15 residues. V lost 2 bases, J lost 3 bases, and 9 bases lay in between. The DNA for the CDR3 is TGTGCCACCAGTGATTGGCAGACCCACACCGGGGAGCTGTTTTTT. Its translation: CATSDWQTHTGELFF.

The rearrangement uses TRBV2 and TRBJ2-5; 8 positions match TRBD2. The V gene end was trimmed by 4 bases and the J gene end by 5 bases; junction bases not matched to a gene: 9. The CDR3 consists of 15 residues. CDR1 is SNHLY and CDR2 is FYNNEI in the germline V gene. The CDR3 bases are TGTGCCAGCAGTGGGACGGGACTAGTAGTTGAGACCCAGTACTTC. It encodes CASSGTGLVVETQYF.

This clonotype was recorded at least ten times. The chain carries TRBV28 and TRBJ2-4; the D gene is possibly TRBD1 (6 bases). Germline V gene sequence: CDR1 MDHEN, CDR2 SYDVKM. The ends were cut back, 3 bases at V and 6 bases at J, with 15 bases in the middle. The CDR3 spans 15 residues. The CDR3 coding sequence is TGTGCCAGCAGTTTTGAGGGGGAAGGGGGAAACATTCAGTACTTC. This codes for CASSFEGEGGNIQYF.

This clonotype was counted at least ten times. The rearrangement uses TRBV11-1 and TRBJ2-6; the D gene could be TRBD1 or TRBD2 (6 bases each). Germline lookup yields CDR1 SGHAT and CDR2 FQDESV (reference sequence). This CDR3 is built from 18 residues. V was pared by 4 bases and J by 1 base, with 17 bases between. CDR3 DNA: TGTGCCAGCAGCTCCCCGGGGGCGGGCTCTTCTGGGGCCAACGTCCTGACTTTC. The encoded protein is CASSSPGAGSSGANVLTF.

This clonotype was recorded many times. This chain links TRBV6-5 with TRBJ2-7; possible D gene TRBD2, 7 bases. V was cut by 2 bases and J by 4 bases, with 15 bases left in between. Per germline, CDR1 MNHEY and CDR2 SVGAGI. The CDR3 is 15 amino acids. The CDR3 region is CASSYDGGLAYEQYF. The CDR3 region has the DNA TGTGCCAGCAGTTACGACGGGGGGCTAGCTTACGAGCAGTACTTC.

This clonotype was picked up many times. The V and J genes are TRBV12-3 or TRBV12-4 and TRBJ2-5, with 8 bases that match TRBD1. V shed 5 bases and J 0 bases; nucleotides not matched to a gene: 11. The CDR3 totals 17 residues. The CDR3 nucleotides are TGTGCCAGCAGTCCGCCTTCGGACAGGGATTACCAAGAGACCCAGTACTTC. This gives the protein CASSPPSDRDYQETQYF.

With respect to this clonotype: Germline and junction disagree at one end, which may indicate a read error. CDR3 coding DNA: TGCACCAGCAGCCAAGATAGAGGGGGTGCGGGCGGGAATGCGAAAGAGACCCAGTACTTC. It encodes CTSSQDRGGAGGNAKETQYF. The genes are TRBV4-1 and TRBJ2-5; D is possibly TRBD1 or TRBD2 (6 bases each). Germline V gives CDR1 MGHRA, CDR2 YSYEKL. This CDR3 is built from 20 residues.

There are many counts of this clonotype. V and J are TRBV3-1 and TRBJ1-2, with D unresolved. Deletions cut 1 base from V and 6 bases from J, with 3 bases between. The CDR3 has 11 amino acids. Germline V gene sequence: CDR1 LGHDT, CDR2 YNNKEL (reference sequence). CDR3 in DNA: TGTGCCAGCAGCCAAGGGGATGGCTACACCTTC. Translation gives CASSQGDGYTF.

This clonotype was counted ten times or more. The rearrangement joins TRBV10-3 to TRBJ2-5; TRBD1 or TRBD2 may be the D gene (6 bases each). This CDR3 has 15 residues. The V gene's germline CDR1 is ENHRY and CDR2 SYGVKD. With 3 bases removed from V and 5 bases from J, the gap between germline ends came to 16 bases. The chain's CDR3 is CAISDLQGGGETQYF. CDR3 nucleotide sequence: TGTGCCATCAGTGACTTACAGGGAGGAGGGGAGACCCAGTACTTC.

V and J are TRBV6-2 or TRBV6-3 and TRBJ2-2; D is uncertain. The ends were cut back, 3 bases at V and 1 base at J, with 6 bases in the middle. CDR3 length equals 14 residues. Germline assignment: CDR1 MNHEY and CDR2 SVGEGT. CDR3: CASSYLQNTGELFF. The CDR3 nucleotides read TGTGCCAGCAGTTATTTGCAGAACACCGGGGAGCTGTTTTTT.

This clonotype was counted ten times or more. This chain connects TRBV20-1 to TRBJ2-7, with TRBD2 matching 8 bases. V lost 3 bases to trimming and J lost 1 base; unmatched junction nucleotides: 14. This CDR3 has 17 residues. Germline V gene sequence: CDR1 DFQATT, CDR2 SNEGSKA (reference sequence). CDR3: CSASEAGAGFRSYEQYF. The CDR3 DNA sequence: TGCAGTGCTAGTGAAGCGGGAGCGGGTTTTAGGTCCTACGAGCAGTACTTC.

This clonotype was counted at least ten times. The chain combines TRBV6-4 with TRBJ2-3, with 16 bases matching TRBD2. Losses at the gene ends were 10 bases for V and 5 bases for J; bases not matched to a gene: 15. In germline, CDR1 is MRHNA, CDR2 SNTAGT. The CDR3 totals 18 residues. The CDR3 here is CATLLLPGLAGGGDTQYF. CDR3 nucleotides: TGTGCCACCCTACTGTTGCCGGGACTAGCGGGAGGGGGAGATACGCAGTATTTT.

This clonotype was detected only a few times. The chain links TRBV29-1 to TRBJ2-2, with D possibly matching TRBD1 (6 bases). V lost 0 bases, J lost 1 base, and 12 bases lay in between. This CDR3 is 16 amino acids long. Germline CDR1 SQVTM, CDR2 ANQGSEA. DNA for the CDR3: TGCAGCGTTGAAGATGTGGGACACCGGAACACCGGGGAGCTGTTTTTT. Translation gives CSVEDVGHRNTGELFF.

V and J are TRBV30 and TRBJ2-2; 9 positions match TRBD2. J lost 6 bases, V lost 0 bases, and 11 bases had no gene match. Looked up from germline, CDR1 is GTSNPN and CDR2 is SVGIG (reference sequence). This CDR3 has 17 amino acids. The CDR3 reads CAWSVTGLARGAGELFF. In DNA, the CDR3 is TGTGCCTGGAGTGTAACGGGACTAGCAAGAGGGGCCGGGGAGCTGTTTTTT.